This T cell receptor (beta chain) emerged from a study of blood T cell repertoires in COVID-19. Whole-study context: Sites across the United States, Italy and Spain contributed samples from acute and convalescent COVID-19. T cells, B-cell-depleted T cells, or PBMCs supplied cDNA or gDNA.

The authors' processing: Amplifying reference gene primers gave estimates of nucleated cell counts. Clones were sequenced by immunoSEQ multiplex PCR, and TCRdb holds only the in-frame ones, with some missing. The V and J calls and clone size were taken over from that table, and D and trimming were inferred from the DNA. The sample contains hundreds of thousands of clones, roughly 86% of which appear only once. This CDR3 is built from 15 residues. With 5 bases clipped from V and 6 bases from J, the junction kept 6 bases outside the gene matches. From germline, CDR1 is MNHNY and CDR2 SVGAGI (reference sequence).

The specimen sequenced was peripheral blood. The rearrangement joins TRBV6-6 to TRBJ2-2, with 10 nucleotides matching TRBD1. The origin of this receptor is a man in his 70s with acute or convalescent COVID-19. DNA for the CDR3: TGTGCCAGCAGTGACAGGGGGCGCATCTCCGGGGAGCTGTTTTTT. Translating gives CASSDRGRISGELFF.